This TCR beta chain emerged from a study of blood T cell repertoires in COVID-19. In the study overall: The cDNA or gDNA used as material had been derived from T cells, B-cell-depleted T cells, or PBMCs.

Patients in Seattle were enrolled during active infection, then followed longitudinally. The table came from immunoSEQ multiplex PCR; TCRdb's copy has only in-frame clones and leaves some out. The sample lists 200,000 or so clones; around four fifths were seen once. The TCR was taken from an elderly woman with COVID-19, enrolled during active disease. What was sequenced was peripheral blood.

CDR3 nucleotide sequence: TGTGCCAGCAGTCTGACAGGGAACGGTCAGCCCCAGCATTTT. Amino acids: CASSLTGNGQPQHF. V is TRBV27 and J is TRBJ1-5; 7 nucleotides agree with TRBD1. V shed 5 bases, J shed 6 bases, and the junction held 7 bases outside the gene matches. The CDR3 sequence is 14 residues long. Germline CDR1 and CDR2: MNHEY and SMNVEV (reference sequence).